One sample yielded the 23 T cell receptor beta chains listed below, sequenced in a study of B cell selection in AIRE deficiency. Only in-frame clones appear in the TCRdb table, and some are missing; sequencing was by immunoSEQ multiplex PCR. The profile shows roughly 24,000 clones, around 96% of them singletons. Sorting defined conventional CD4 T cells as CD4+CD127+. The sample consisted of CD4+CD127+ conventional T cells sorted from PBMCs. These receptors were taken from a human donor in good health.

The chain combines TRBV7-2 with TRBJ2-7; perhaps TRBD2 as D (6 bases). Trimming took off 6 bases at V and 0 bases at J, with 12 bases between the two ends. The CDR3 has 14 residues. Germline loops: CDR1 SGHTA, CDR2 FQGNSA. The CDR3 DNA follows: TGTGCCAGCAGTCCGGGAGCAAGCTCCTACGAGCAGTACTTC. The encoded protein is CASSPGASSYEQYF. Based on the CDR3 plus reference TRBV7-2 and TRBJ2-7, the full variable domain is GAGVSQSPSNKVTEKGKDVELRCDPISGHTALYWYRQSLGQGLEFLIYFQGNSAPDKSGLPSDRFSAERTGGSVSTLTIQRTQQEDSAVYLCASSPGASSYEQYFGPGTRLTVT.

J is TRBJ2-3 and V is TRBV28, with 7 bases lining up with TRBD2. This CDR3 spans 15 amino acids. CDR1 MDHEN and CDR2 SYDVKM come from the germline V gene. With 5 bases clipped from V and 9 bases from J, the junction kept 14 bases outside the gene matches. The CDR3 protein is CASSPRRGGVETQYF. As DNA, the CDR3 is TGTGCCAGCAGTCCCCGAAGGGGAGGGGTTGAGACGCAGTATTTT.

Here the CDR3 DNA reads TGTGCCAGCAGTCTCCGGACAGGGGGCTACGAGCAGTACTTC. Translation gives CASSLRTGGYEQYF. The chain joins TRBV6-5 to TRBJ2-7; TRBD1 aligns across 10 bases. V trimming: 5 bases; J trimming: 3 bases; junction bases outside the gene matches: 4. Looked up from germline, CDR1 is MNHEY and CDR2 is SVGAGI. The CDR3 extends over 14 amino acids.

The rearrangement links TRBV20-1 to TRBJ1-2; the D gene is possibly TRBD1 (5 bases). CDR3 length: 11 residues. Per the germline V gene, CDR1 is DFQATT and CDR2 is SNEGSKA (reference sequence). Trimming removed 2 bases at V and 6 bases at J, with 7 bases between. In DNA, the CDR3 is TGCAGTGCTAGACAGGGCAATGGCTACACCTTC. Its protein product is CSARQGNGYTF.

This clone appeared once. The chain couples TRBV19 to TRBJ1-1; D remains ambiguous. CDR1 and CDR2 from the germline V gene are LNHDA and SQIVND (reference sequence). The ends were cut back, 2 bases at V and 0 bases at J, with 13 bases in the middle. The CDR3 loop spans 16 amino acids. As DNA, the CDR3 is TGTGCCAGTAGTATAAAGGTGAGGAGATTGAACACTGAAGCTTTCTTT. This codes for CASSIKVRRLNTEAFF.

This chain connects TRBV5-6 to TRBJ1-3, with D tentatively TRBD1 (5 bases). Trimming took off 4 bases at V and 0 bases at J, with 11 bases between the two ends. This CDR3 has 15 amino acids. From germline, CDR1 is SGHDT and CDR2 YYEEEE. CDR3 nucleotides: TGTGCCAGCAGCGAAACAGGAATCTCTGGAAACACCATATATTTT. Translated: CASSETGISGNTIYF.

This clone showed up just once. The V gene is TRBV18, the J gene TRBJ1-4; D not certain. The CDR3 is 14 amino acids. In germline, CDR1 is KGHSH, CDR2 LQKENI. Trimming stripped 2 bases from V and 5 bases from J, with 9 bases between. CDR3: CASSPTWRNEKLFF. The CDR3 coding sequence is TGTGCCAGCTCACCAACGTGGCGAAATGAAAAACTGTTTTTT.

The rearrangement links TRBV30 to TRBJ1-2, with 8 bases matching TRBD1. The CDR3 loop spans 20 amino acids. Germline loops: CDR1 GTSNPN, CDR2 SVGIG (reference sequence). V trimming: 4 bases; J trimming: 5 bases; junction bases outside the gene matches: 27. CDR3: CAWTLQGPAGPQGGIYGYTF. The CDR3 region has the DNA TGTGCCTGGACCCTACAAGGGCCGGCGGGCCCACAGGGGGGAATATATGGCTACACCTTC.

Of note for this clone: Germline and junction disagree at one end, which may indicate a read error. The chain has TRBV5-1 and TRBJ1-2; no reliable D call. CDR1 and CDR2 (germline): SGHRS, YFSETQ. This CDR3 contains 11 residues. CDR3 protein: CASSGEVLLFF. In DNA form, the CDR3 reads TGCGCCAGCAGCGGGGAGGTGCTGTTGTTCTTC.

The CDR3 protein is CASKFDRGNTEAFF. The DNA for the CDR3 is TGTGCCAGCAAATTCGACAGGGGGAACACTGAAGCTTTCTTT. V usage is TRBV7-9 and J usage is TRBJ1-1; 8 positions agree with TRBD1. CDR1 is SEHNR, CDR2 FQNEAQ, per germline (reference sequence). J lost 1 base, V lost 7 bases, and 5 bases had no gene match. CDR3 size: 14 residues.

V gene TRBV11-3 combines with J gene TRBJ2-1; 8 positions agree with TRBD1. CDR1 and CDR2 from the germline V gene are SGHNT and YENEEA. Trimming removed 2 bases from V and 8 bases from J; junction bases left unmatched: 11. The CDR3 contains 16 residues. The CDR3 nucleotides read TGTGCCAGCAGCTTAAGGCTGGGGACAGGCGTGGATGAGCAGTTCTTC. Protein product: CASSLRLGTGVDEQFF. The full variable domain, its missing parts supplied by reference TRBV11-3 and TRBJ2-1, is EAGVVQSPRYKIIEKKQPVAFWCNPISGHNTLYWYLQNLGQGPELLIRYENEEAVDDSQLPKDRFSAERLKGVDSTLKIQPAELGDSAVYLCASSLRLGTGVDEQFFGPGTRLTVL.

The chain is built from TRBV30 and TRBJ1-4; D gene unclear. This CDR3 is built from 11 residues. CDR1 is GTSNPN, CDR2 SVGIG, per germline (reference sequence). Between the trimmed V and J ends, which lost 1 base and 8 bases, there was a span of 5 bases. The CDR3 protein is CAWSAGEKLFF. CDR3 in DNA: TGTGCCTGGAGTGCTGGGGAAAAACTGTTTTTT.

The rearrangement uses TRBV6-1 and TRBJ2-5; TRBD1 agrees at 7 bases. TRBJ2-7 explains the end of the DNA better; the J call may be wrong. This CDR3 spans 12 amino acids. Germline V CDR1 and CDR2: MNHNS, SASEGT. Here the CDR3 DNA reads TGTGCCAGCAGTGGACAGGGAACCGAGCAGTACTTC. Encoded protein: CASSGQGTEQYF.

J is TRBJ1-2 and V is TRBV6-5, with TRBD1 matching over 7 bases. The CDR3 sequence is 15 residues long. Germline values: CDR1 MNHEY, CDR2 SVGAGI. V dropped 6 bases and J dropped 0; count of bases not matched to a gene: 7. CDR3 sequence (DNA): TGTGCCAGCAGCCTATGGACAGGCTCTAACTATGGCTACACCTTC. It translates to CASSLWTGSNYGYTF.

This chain joins TRBV5-1 and TRBJ1-5; TRBD1 aligns across 7 bases. Per the germline V gene, CDR1 is SGHRS and CDR2 is YFSETQ. There are 15 residues in the CDR3. The ends lost 4 bases at V and 8 bases at J; junction bases unmatched: 12. The CDR3 sequence is CASSAGQTNMEPQHF. The CDR3 coding sequence is TGCGCCAGCAGCGCGGGACAGACGAATATGGAGCCCCAGCATTTT. The whole variable domain, filled in from reference TRBV5-1 and TRBJ1-5, reads KAGVTQTPRYLIKTRGQQVTLSCSPISGHRSVSWYQQTPGQGLQFLFEYFSETQRNKGNFPGRFSGRQFSNSRSEMNVSTLELGDSALYLCASSAGQTNMEPQHFGDGTRLSIL.

This sequence joins TRBV7-8 and TRBJ2-5, with D possibly matching TRBD1 (6 bases). Germline V lookup: CDR1 SGHVS, CDR2 FQNEAQ. This CDR3 comprises 13 residues. With 3 bases removed from V and 2 bases from J, the gap between germline ends came to 7 bases. In DNA form, the CDR3 reads TGTGCCAGCAGCTTGAGGGGGCAAGAGACCCAGTACTTC. Translating it yields CASSLRGQETQYF.

The chain couples TRBV6-6 to TRBJ1-6; D gene ambiguous. CDR3 length: 15 amino acids. V lost 0 bases to trimming and J lost 0 bases, with 3 bases between them. Germline V CDR1 and CDR2: MNHNY, SVGAGI (reference sequence). The chain's CDR3 is CASSYSGSYNSPLHF. DNA for the CDR3: TGTGCCAGCAGTTACTCCGGCTCCTATAATTCACCCCTCCACTTT.

CDR3: CASSSPAGGFVGANVLTF. Written as DNA, the CDR3 is TGTGCCAGCAGTTCCCCCGCAGGGGGGTTCGTGGGGGCCAACGTCCTGACTTTC. The chain recombines TRBV28 with TRBJ2-6; D is perhaps TRBD1 (7 bases). This CDR3 region has 18 residues. Trimming left V 4 bases short and J 4 bases short, with 20 bases between. Germline values: CDR1 MDHEN, CDR2 SYDVKM.

The V and J genes are TRBV20-1 and TRBJ2-1; the D is unclear. Looked up from germline, CDR1 is DFQATT and CDR2 is SNEGSKA (reference sequence). V dropped 6 bases and J dropped 8 bases, with 11 bases sitting between them. CDR3 length: 11 residues. CDR3 loop: CSARRRDEQFF. The CDR3 DNA follows: TGCAGTGCCCGTCGACGGGATGAGCAGTTCTTC.

CDR3 loop: CASSITGGNSPLHF. CDR3 bases: TGTGCCAGTAGTATTACAGGGGGTAATTCACCCCTCCACTTT. This sequence joins TRBV19 and TRBJ1-6, with 8 bases aligning to TRBD1. Germline-derived CDR1 and CDR2 are LNHDA and SQIVND (reference sequence). The CDR3 length is 14 residues. The junction had 1 base not matched to a gene; V was cut back by 3 bases and J by 6 bases.

The chain combines TRBV27 with TRBJ2-5; D is perhaps TRBD1 or TRBD2 (5 bases each). This CDR3 has 13 amino acids. The germline CDR1 and CDR2 sequences are MNHEY and SMNVEV (reference sequence). V lost 5 bases and J lost 5, with 12 bases in between. For the CDR3, the DNA is TGTGCCAGCAGTGGACTGGGGCAGGAGACCCAGTACTTC. It specifies CASSGLGQETQYF.

The V and J genes are TRBV10-1 and TRBJ2-5, with D perhaps TRBD2 (5 bases). The CDR3 length is 13 residues. Trimming left V 3 bases short and J 11 bases short, with 16 bases between. Germline V gives CDR1 WNHNN, CDR2 SYGVQD (reference sequence). CDR3 protein: CASSESARGAQYF. The CDR3 DNA is TGCGCCAGCAGTGAATCCGCCCGGGGTGCGCAGTACTTC.

The V call is TRBV7-9, the J call TRBJ2-7, with D perhaps TRBD1 (5 bases). The germline V gene has CDR1 SEHNR and CDR2 FQNEAQ (reference sequence). The CDR3 covers 15 residues. V gave up 5 bases and J gave up 1 base, with 15 bases separating them. The CDR3 is CASSPVTQGSYEQYF. DNA of the CDR3: TGTGCCAGCAGCCCAGTAACCCAGGGTTCCTACGAGCAGTACTTC.